One and the same sample provided the 28 T cell receptor beta chains below, sequenced in a study of beta chain features in type 1 diabetes. Study-wide results and limits: TCRB CDR3s were moderately but significantly shorter in Type 1 diabetes patients in all four CD4+ subsets.

These receptors have no identified antigens. Of the isolated RNA, all was reverse transcribed, and so the sequenced material was expressed TCRB transcripts. Assay used: immunoSEQ multiplex PCR; TCRdb lists only in-frame clones, some missing. The table lists some 44,000 clones, around 71% of them singletons, with about 2.1% in the top ten. The specimen sequenced was Tregs from blood. The receptor set was obtained from a woman younger than 30 with type 1 diabetes.

This clone has only a few counts. The chain joins TRBV18 to TRBJ2-5; unclear D gene. V gave up 6 bases and J gave up 1 base, with 3 bases separating them. This CDR3 has 11 amino acids. Germline V lookup: CDR1 KGHSH, CDR2 LQKENI. The CDR3: CASSRQETQYF. Here the CDR3 DNA reads TGTGCCAGCTCTCGCCAAGAGACCCAGTACTTC.

V is TRBV6-5 and J is TRBJ1-2; the D gene is possibly TRBD1 (6 bases). Deletions cut 0 bases from V and 7 bases from J, with 6 bases between. The CDR3 extends over 12 amino acids. Germline CDR1 MNHEY, CDR2 SVGAGI. The CDR3 loop reads CASSYSTGGYTF. CDR3 nucleotide sequence: TGTGCCAGCAGTTACTCGACAGGTGGCTACACCTTC.

This clone was detected only a few times. This chain links TRBV5-1 with TRBJ2-2, with TRBD2 matching 10 bases. The CDR3 loop spans 16 amino acids. V lost 4 bases to trimming and J lost 5 bases; unmatched junction nucleotides: 8. The germline CDR1 and CDR2 sequences are SGHRS and YFSETQ. The CDR3, as DNA: TGCGCCAGCAGCCCTTTAGCGGGAGGAGGGACCGGGGAGCTGTTTTTT. Its translation: CASSPLAGGGTGELFF. Full variable domain (missing parts from reference TRBV5-1 and TRBJ2-2): KAGVTQTPRYLIKTRGQQVTLSCSPISGHRSVSWYQQTPGQGLQFLFEYFSETQRNKGNFPGRFSGRQFSNSRSEMNVSTLELGDSALYLCASSPLAGGGTGELFFGEGSRLTVL.

The rearrangement links TRBV2 to TRBJ2-7, with D perhaps TRBD2 (6 bases). Trimming removed 8 bases at V and 4 bases at J, with 9 bases between. The CDR3 spans 11 residues. Germline lookup yields CDR1 SNHLY and CDR2 FYNNEI. Written as DNA, the CDR3 is TGTGCCAGCGGCAGCGGGTACGAGCAGTACTTC. Its protein is CASGSGYEQYF.

The chain has TRBV13 and TRBJ1-6; the D gene is possibly TRBD1 (6 bases). The length of the CDR3 is 14 residues. Germline V gene sequence: CDR1 PRHDT, CDR2 FYEKMQ (reference sequence). Between the trimmed V and J ends, which lost 2 bases and 10 bases, there was a span of 12 bases. In DNA, the CDR3 is TGTGCCAGCAGCTTATCGACAGGCAGGTCACCCCTCCACTTT. Its protein is CASSLSTGRSPLHF. The full variable domain, its missing parts supplied by reference TRBV13 and TRBJ1-6, is AAGVIQSPRHLIKEKRETATLKCYPIPRHDTVYWYQQGPGQDPQFLISFYEKMQSDKGSIPDRFSAQQFSDYHSELNMSSLELGDSALYFCASSLSTGRSPLHFGNGTRLTVT.

The V and J genes are TRBV4-2 and TRBJ1-1, with D possibly matching TRBD1 (5 bases). The CDR3 length is 14 residues. Germline V lookup: CDR1 LGHNA, CDR2 YNFKEQ. V dropped 6 bases and J dropped 1 base, with 12 bases sitting between them. CDR3 nucleotides: TGTGCCAGCAGTCCAGGGTGGTCGAACACTGAAGCTTTCTTT. The encoded protein is CASSPGWSNTEAFF.

The chain recombines TRBV7-3 with TRBJ2-1; D perhaps matches TRBD2 (6 bases). The V gene lost 5 bases and the J gene lost 2 bases, with 13 bases spanning the gap. CDR3 size: 15 residues. CDR1 is SGHTA and CDR2 is FQGTGA in the germline V gene. CDR3 residues: CASSPSGGAYNEQFF. DNA of the CDR3: TGTGCCAGCAGCCCTTCCGGCGGGGCCTACAATGAGCAGTTCTTC.

This clone was counted a single time. The CDR3 DNA follows: TGTGCCAGCAGCGCCCCAAGGGACAGGGGGAACAATGAGCAGTTCTTC. It is translated as CASSAPRDRGNNEQFF. The chain is built from TRBV9 and TRBJ2-1; 11 nucleotides agree with TRBD1. Losses at the gene ends were 3 bases for V and 5 bases for J; bases not matched to a gene: 7. Germline CDR1 SGDLS, CDR2 YYNGEE. The CDR3 has 16 residues.

As for this clone: Within the sample, other DNA sequences also encode this same CDR3. This chain links TRBV6-6 with TRBJ1-2; TRBD1 matches 7 bases. CDR3 length: 13 amino acids. V gave up 8 bases and J gave up 8 bases; unmatched junction bases: 11. Germline CDR1 MNHNY, CDR2 SVGAGI (reference sequence). The CDR3 reads CASYEGGRYGYTF. The CDR3 DNA reads TGTGCCAGCTACGAAGGGGGCCGCTACGGCTACACCTTC.

V usage is TRBV5-1 and J usage is TRBJ2-2; 10 bases are shared with TRBD2. V lost 2 bases to trimming and J lost 5 bases; unmatched junction nucleotides: 9. The CDR3 is made up of 17 amino acids. CDR1 and CDR2 (germline): SGHRS, YFSETQ. The CDR3 coding sequence is TGCGCCAGCAGCTTTGGGGCCGGGACTAGCGTGACCGGGGAGCTGTTTTTT. This encodes CASSFGAGTSVTGELFF.

The V call is TRBV5-1, the J call TRBJ2-2, with TRBD2 matching over 14 bases. The CDR3 contains 15 residues. V trimming: 4 bases; J trimming: 6 bases; junction bases outside the gene matches: 2. Germline-derived CDR1 and CDR2 are SGHRS and YFSETQ. This chain's CDR3 is CASSPGLAGAGELFF. DNA for the CDR3: TGCGCCAGCAGCCCGGGACTAGCGGGGGCCGGGGAGCTGTTTTTT.

The chain is built from TRBV18 and TRBJ2-3, with TRBD1 matching 10 bases. The CDR3 length is 16 residues. In germline, CDR1 is KGHSH, CDR2 LQKENI. The J segment lost 1 base and the V segment lost 2 bases, leaving 3 bases of the junction unmatched. CDR3 sequence: CASSPTGTGGTDTQYF. The CDR3 coding sequence is TGTGCCAGCTCACCAACCGGGACAGGGGGCACAGATACGCAGTATTTT.

This rearrangement joins TRBV19 to TRBJ1-2, with 7 bases that match TRBD1. Germline V gene lookup returns CDR1 LNHDA and CDR2 SQIVND (reference sequence). The CDR3 length is 14 residues. J was trimmed by 1 base and V by 9 bases; bases with no gene match: 8. The CDR3 loop reads CASHRDSLNYGYTF. CDR3 in DNA: TGTGCCAGCCACCGGGACAGCCTTAACTATGGCTACACCTTC.

The chain joins TRBV5-1 to TRBJ2-7; TRBD1 is a possible D gene (6 bases). Trimming shortened V by 6 bases and J by 5 bases, and 24 bases separated the two germline ends. The CDR3 runs to 16 residues. Germline-derived CDR1 and CDR2 are SGHRS and YFSETQ. CDR3 residues: CASNSAQPGTRDEQYF. The CDR3 DNA reads TGCGCCAGCAACTCCGCCCAACCCGGGACACGGGACGAGCAGTACTTC.

This chain links TRBV7-3 with TRBJ2-5; 11 bases map to TRBD2. The germline V gene encodes CDR1 SGHTA and CDR2 FQGTGA. The CDR3 is 15 residues long. V was clipped by 5 bases and J by 1 base; unmatched bases: 3. The CDR3 coding sequence is TGTGCCAGCAGCCCGGGACTAGCGGTCCAAGAGACCCAGTACTTC. It is translated as CASSPGLAVQETQYF. Complete variable domain (other parts from reference TRBV7-3 and TRBJ2-5): GAGVSQTPSNKVTEKGKYVELRCDPISGHTALYWYRQSLGQGPEFLIYFQGTGAADDSGLPNDRFFAVRPEGSVSTLKIQRTERGDSAVYLCASSPGLAVQETQYFGPGTRLLVL.

The chain uses TRBV9 and TRBJ1-6, with a tentative D call TRBD1 (5 bases). Trimming removed 3 bases at V and 7 bases at J, with 14 bases between. The germline CDR1 and CDR2 sequences are SGDLS and YYNGEE. The CDR3 is made up of 15 amino acids. The CDR3 reads CASSATDGFNSPLHF. The CDR3, as DNA: TGTGCCAGCAGCGCGACAGACGGATTCAATTCACCCCTCCACTTT.

The chain joins TRBV4-2 to TRBJ1-5, with unresolved D. V was trimmed by 5 bases and J by 2 bases, leaving 13 bases between them. This CDR3 region has 15 residues. The V gene's germline CDR1 is LGHNA and CDR2 YNFKEQ. As DNA, the CDR3 is TGTGCCAGCAGCTCCCGGGAGGATGGCAATCAGCCCCAGCATTTT. The encoded protein is CASSSREDGNQPQHF.

By frequency in the sample, this clone is medium-sized. V is TRBV5-4 and J is TRBJ2-7; 8 positions match TRBD2. The ends lost 1 base at V and 8 bases at J; junction bases unmatched: 8. Germline CDR1 and CDR2: SGHNT and YYREEE (reference sequence). This CDR3 has 14 residues. CDR3: CASSLKREGRKQYF. The CDR3 bases are TGTGCCAGCAGCTTGAAACGGGAGGGCCGTAAGCAGTACTTC.

The chain links TRBV4-3 to TRBJ1-5; D gene uncertain. CDR1 and CDR2 (germline): LGHNA, YSLEER. The length of the CDR3 is 15 residues. The ends were cut back, 0 bases at V and 5 bases at J, with 11 bases in the middle. The CDR3 is CASSQDRREDQPQHF. CDR3 DNA: TGCGCCAGCAGCCAAGATCGACGGGAGGATCAGCCCCAGCATTTT.

The rearrangement links TRBV6-6 to TRBJ1-5; no clear D. CDR1 MNHNY and CDR2 SVGAGI come from the germline V gene (reference sequence). The length of the CDR3 is 15 residues. V gave up 2 bases and J gave up 5 bases, with 13 bases separating them. The CDR3, as DNA: TGTGCCAGCAGTTACCCGGACGGGAAAGATCAGCCCCAGCATTTT. This sequence encodes CASSYPDGKDQPQHF.

On this clone itself: Other nucleotide sequences from this sample produce the same CDR3. The V gene is TRBV9, the J gene TRBJ1-6; no reliable D call. V shed 0 bases and J shed 6 bases, with 10 bases lying between them. CDR1 and CDR2 from the germline V gene are SGDLS and YYNGEE. The CDR3 spans 15 residues. CDR3 DNA sequence: TGTGCCAGCAGCGTAGGAGGGTTCGGTAATTCACCCCTCCACTTT. Its protein product is CASSVGGFGNSPLHF.

The gene calls are TRBV5-1 and TRBJ2-2, with a possible D match to TRBD2 (6 bases). Germline loops: CDR1 SGHRS, CDR2 YFSETQ. Trimming shortened V by 4 bases and J by 5 bases, and 18 bases separated the two germline ends. CDR3 length equals 16 residues. The CDR3 DNA follows: TGCGCCAGCAGCGGGGGTCGGGGGACCCAGACCGGGGAGCTGTTTTTT. Translated: CASSGGRGTQTGELFF.

J is TRBJ2-7 and V is TRBV5-6, with 8 bases lining up with TRBD1. This CDR3 is built from 14 residues. Germline V CDR1 and CDR2: SGHDT, YYEEEE. Trimming removed 3 bases from V and 2 bases from J; junction bases left unmatched: 4. The CDR3, as DNA: TGTGCCAGCAGCTCCCAGGGGGCAACCTACGAGCAGTACTTC. Translated: CASSSQGATYEQYF.

J is TRBJ1-1 and V is TRBV7-2; perhaps TRBD1 as D (6 bases). Per the germline V gene, CDR1 is SGHTA and CDR2 is FQGNSA. The CDR3 covers 18 residues. Trimming left V 5 bases short and J 1 base short, with 23 bases between. The DNA of the CDR3 is TGTGCCAGCAGCCCACGGGGATTGGGGGGGCGAGAGAACACTGAAGCTTTCTTT. Amino acids: CASSPRGLGGRENTEAFF.

This clone has only a few counts. The chain is built from TRBV5-6 and TRBJ1-2; D is unresolved. The germline gives CDR1 SGHDT, CDR2 YYEEEE. The CDR3 is made up of 12 amino acids. Trimming cost V 1 base and J 4 bases, with 5 bases left between them. CDR3 sequence reads: CASSLPLYGYTF. As DNA, the CDR3 is TGTGCCAGCAGCTTGCCTCTCTATGGCTACACCTTC.

The chain has TRBV7-8 and TRBJ2-2; no firm D call. The CDR3 is 13 amino acids. Trimming took off 2 bases at V and 4 bases at J, with 5 bases between the two ends. The V gene's germline CDR1 is SGHVS and CDR2 FQNEAQ. Here the CDR3 reads CASSLTGTGELFF. The CDR3 DNA reads TGTGCCAGCAGCTTAACGGGCACCGGGGAGCTGTTTTTT.

The J gene is TRBJ1-3, the V gene TRBV28, with D possibly matching TRBD1 (6 bases). V was clipped by 5 bases and J by 2 bases, with 13 bases between them. Germline V gives CDR1 MDHEN, CDR2 SYDVKM. The CDR3 sequence is 15 residues long. Here the CDR3 reads CASSIHRVTGNTIYF. The CDR3 DNA sequence: TGTGCCAGCAGTATACACAGGGTAACTGGAAACACCATATATTTT. Drawing the rest from reference TRBV28 and TRBJ1-3, the complete variable domain is DVKVTQSSRYLVKRTGEKVFLECVQDMDHENMFWYRQDPGLGLRLIYFSYDVKMKEKGDIPEGYSVSREKKERFSLILESASTNQTSMYLCASSIHRVTGNTIYFGEGSWLTVV.

The CDR3 coding sequence is TGTGCCAGCAGCTTTGGGGCTCTTAGCAATCAGCCCCAGCATTTT. Its protein is CASSFGALSNQPQHF. V usage is TRBV5-6 and J usage is TRBJ1-5; tentatively, D is TRBD1 (5 bases). CDR1 and CDR2 (germline): SGHDT, YYEEEE. Trimming took off 2 bases at V and 0 bases at J, with 9 bases between the two ends. The CDR3 has 15 amino acids.